The 14 T cell receptor beta chains listed next were all sequenced from one sample in a study of shared clonotypes between healthy human individuals. It was CD45RO-negative cells, positively selected for CCR7, that made up naive CD8 cells, with terminally differentiated effector memory CD45RA+ cells excluded. The repertoire was sequenced with immunoSEQ multiplex PCR; TCRdb's copy has only in-frame clones and lacks some. The sample lists under 2,000,000 clones, just under 95% seen once, with around 1% in the top ten. Sequenced input: naive CD8+ T cells sorted from blood. All receptors come from a man aged 18-30 years in good health.

This chain joins TRBV9 and TRBJ2-1, with TRBD1 as a possible D gene (6 bases). The V end was cut by 2 bases, the J end by 2 bases, with 17 bases between. The CDR3 extends over 17 amino acids. The germline V gene has CDR1 SGDLS and CDR2 YYNGEE. The CDR3 coding sequence is TGTGCCAGCAGCGTCGAGACTACAGAGGGGGCCTACAATGAGCAGTTCTTC. This sequence encodes CASSVETTEGAYNEQFF.

This clone was observed once. This chain links TRBV27 with TRBJ2-1; 12 nucleotides agree with TRBD1. Germline lookup yields CDR1 MNHEY and CDR2 SMNVEV (reference sequence). The CDR3 has 15 residues. The junction had 7 bases not matched to a gene; V was cut back by 6 bases and J by 7 bases. CDR3 amino acids: CASSHRDRGQNEQFF. The CDR3 DNA is TGTGCCAGCAGCCACCGGGACAGGGGGCAAAATGAGCAGTTCTTC.

On this clone itself: Additional DNA sequences in this sample encode the identical CDR3. The chain carries TRBV4-3 and TRBJ2-7; the match to TRBD1 covers 7 bases. Germline CDR1 reads LGHNA; CDR2 reads YSLEER. CDR3 size: 15 residues. The trim removed 1 base at V and 0 bases at J, leaving 3 bases unmatched. The CDR3 protein is CASSQGTGSSYEQYF. The CDR3 DNA follows: TGCGCCAGCAGCCAAGGGACAGGCAGCTCCTACGAGCAGTACTTC.

This chain links TRBV28 with TRBJ1-4, with 10 bases identical to TRBD1. The CDR3 contains 15 residues. From germline, CDR1 is MDHEN and CDR2 SYDVKM. V lost 3 bases to trimming and J lost 7 bases; unmatched junction nucleotides: 5. CDR3: CASSLRGQGSEKLFF. CDR3 coding DNA: TGTGCCAGCAGTTTGAGGGGACAGGGGAGTGAAAAACTGTTTTTT.

This clone occurred a few times. This chain joins TRBV30 and TRBJ1-1, with 8 bases fitting TRBD1. Looked up from germline, CDR1 is GTSNPN and CDR2 is SVGIG (reference sequence). The CDR3 is 15 residues long. V gave up 5 bases and J gave up 6 bases; unmatched junction bases: 14. The chain's CDR3 is CAWGIDRGGESEAFF. The CDR3 DNA follows: TGTGCCTGGGGAATCGACAGGGGCGGGGAATCTGAAGCTTTCTTT.

V gene TRBV7-8 combines with J gene TRBJ2-3; no reliable D call. With 6 bases removed from V and 3 bases from J, the gap between germline ends came to 10 bases. Germline V gene lookup returns CDR1 SGHVS and CDR2 FQNEAQ. This CDR3 is 13 amino acids long. The CDR3: CASSTIETDTQYF. The CDR3 DNA follows: TGTGCCAGCAGTACGATAGAGACAGATACGCAGTATTTT.

As regards this clone: The sample contains more than one DNA sequence encoding this CDR3. This sequence joins TRBV5-6 and TRBJ1-1; possibly TRBD1 for D (6 bases). The CDR3 has 15 residues. Per germline, CDR1 SGHDT and CDR2 YYEEEE. The V and J ends lost 2 bases and 1 base respectively, with 12 bases between them. CDR3 in amino acids: CASSLGGTPNTEAFF. As DNA, the CDR3 is TGTGCCAGCAGCTTAGGGGGGACACCGAACACTGAAGCTTTCTTT.

The V and J genes are TRBV5-6 and TRBJ1-2; possible D gene TRBD1, 6 bases. The ends were cut back, 4 bases at V and 1 base at J, with 11 bases in the middle. The CDR3 loop spans 14 amino acids. Germline V gene sequence: CDR1 SGHDT, CDR2 YYEEEE. The CDR3 region is CASSIGQSNYGYTF. The CDR3 DNA sequence: TGTGCCAGCAGCATTGGACAGAGTAACTATGGCTACACCTTC.

The V and J genes are TRBV11-2 and TRBJ2-7, with a possible D match to TRBD1 (5 bases). The CDR3 is 13 amino acids. CDR1 and CDR2 (germline): SGHAT, FQNNGV. V was pared by 3 bases and J by 6 bases, with 12 bases between. The DNA of the CDR3 is TGTGCCAGCAGCTTTGGCAGGGCGCGCGAGCAGTACTTC. Translation gives CASSFGRAREQYF.

This chain connects TRBV28 to TRBJ2-1; D is unresolved. Germline lookup yields CDR1 MDHEN and CDR2 SYDVKM. Trimming stripped 1 base from V and 5 bases from J, with 6 bases between. The CDR3 spans 13 residues. The CDR3 coding sequence is TGTGCCAGCAGTTTATCTCCGGACAATGAGCAGTTCTTC. This encodes CASSLSPDNEQFF.

V is TRBV6-5 and J is TRBJ2-7, with D maybe TRBD2 (5 bases). The CDR3 contains 12 residues. V was shortened by 8 bases and J by 1 base, with 9 bases between the two germline ends. Germline lookup yields CDR1 MNHEY and CDR2 SVGAGI. The CDR3 DNA is TGTGCCAGCCCGGACTCATCCTACGAGCAGTACTTC. This codes for CASPDSSYEQYF.

This chain uses TRBV28 with TRBJ2-2, with TRBD2 as a possible D gene (5 bases). The germline CDR1 and CDR2 sequences are MDHEN and SYDVKM. Trimming took 3 bases from V and 4 from J, leaving 9 bases between them. The CDR3 covers 14 residues. The CDR3 DNA is TGTGCCAGCAGTTTTCTAGCCACCACCGGGGAGCTGTTTTTT. This encodes CASSFLATTGELFF.

The gene calls are TRBV4-1 and TRBJ1-1, with D tentatively TRBD1 (6 bases). V lost 1 base and J 1 base, leaving 16 bases between the germline ends. Germline-derived CDR1 and CDR2 are MGHRA and YSYEKL. The CDR3 totals 17 residues. The CDR3 loop is CASSQVEGVQSNTEAFF. The CDR3 coding sequence is TGCGCCAGCAGCCAAGTAGAGGGGGTGCAGTCGAACACTGAAGCTTTCTTT.

There are a few counts of this clone. J is TRBJ1-4 and V is TRBV28; TRBD1 aligns across 10 bases. V was pared by 3 bases and J by 7 bases, with 5 bases of the junction left unmatched. Germline CDR1 reads MDHEN; CDR2 reads SYDVKM. The CDR3 extends over 15 amino acids. CDR3 sequence reads: CASSLDDRGPEKLFF. The CDR3 coding sequence is TGTGCCAGCAGTTTGGATGACAGGGGGCCTGAAAAACTGTTTTTT.